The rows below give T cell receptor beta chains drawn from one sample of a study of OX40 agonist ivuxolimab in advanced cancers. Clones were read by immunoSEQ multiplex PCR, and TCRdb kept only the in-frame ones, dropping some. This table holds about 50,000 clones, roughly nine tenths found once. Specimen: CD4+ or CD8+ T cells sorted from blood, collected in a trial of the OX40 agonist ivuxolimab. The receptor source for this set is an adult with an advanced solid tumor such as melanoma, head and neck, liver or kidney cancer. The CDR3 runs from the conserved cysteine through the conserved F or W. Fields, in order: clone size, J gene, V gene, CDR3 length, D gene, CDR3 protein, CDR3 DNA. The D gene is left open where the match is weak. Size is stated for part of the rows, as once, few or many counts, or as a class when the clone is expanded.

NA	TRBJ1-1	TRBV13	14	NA	CASSLGGVNAEAFF	TGTGCCAGCAGCTTAGGGGGGGTAAACGCTGAAGCTTTCTTT
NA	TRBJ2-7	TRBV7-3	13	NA	CASSPVGTYEQYF	TGTGCCAGCAGCCCAGTCGGTACCTACGAGCAGTACTTC
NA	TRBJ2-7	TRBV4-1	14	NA	CASSQDAEIYEQYF	TGCGCCAGCAGCCAAGATGCGGAGATCTACGAGCAGTACTTC
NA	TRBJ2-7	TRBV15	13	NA	CATRLGGNHEQYF	TGTGCCACTCGTCTCGGGGGAAATCACGAGCAGTACTTC
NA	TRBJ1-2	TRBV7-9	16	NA	CASSSQPSRAGFGYTF	TGTGCCAGCAGCTCCCAGCCTAGCAGGGCCGGATTCGGCTACACCTTC
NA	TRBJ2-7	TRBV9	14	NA	CASSATGLPYEQYF	TGTGCCAGCAGCGCTACCGGGCTACCCTACGAGCAGTACTTC
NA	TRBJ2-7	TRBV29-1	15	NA	CSVEDLSGGDYEQYF	TGCAGCGTTGAAGATTTGTCAGGGGGGGACTACGAGCAGTACTTC
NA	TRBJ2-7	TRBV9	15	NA	CASSVGDLISYEQYF	TGTGCCAGCAGCGTAGGAGATTTAATATCCTACGAGCAGTACTTC
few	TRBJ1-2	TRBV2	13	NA	CASTGSLNYGYTF	TGTGCCAGCACGGGAAGTCTGAACTATGGCTACACCTTC
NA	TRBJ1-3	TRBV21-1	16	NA	CASSKATGLSGNTIYF	TGTGCCAGCAGCAAAGCTACAGGGTTAAGTGGAAACACCATATATTTT
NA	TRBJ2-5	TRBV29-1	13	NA	CSLLASNQETQYF	TGCAGCCTCTTAGCGTCAAACCAAGAGACCCAGTACTTC
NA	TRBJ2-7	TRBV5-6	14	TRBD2	CASSTSGGPYEQYF	TGTGCCAGCAGTACTAGCGGGGGGCCCTACGAGCAGTACTTC
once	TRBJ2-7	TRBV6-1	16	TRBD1	CASSEAFWTGLYEQYF	TGTGCCAGCAGTGAAGCTTTCTGGACAGGACTCTACGAGCAGTACTTC
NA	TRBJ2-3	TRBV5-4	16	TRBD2	CASTVGAGGPTDTQYF	TGTGCCAGCACCGTGGGAGCGGGGGGGCCCACAGATACGCAGTATTTT
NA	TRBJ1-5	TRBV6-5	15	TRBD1	CASSSGTGVDQPQHF	TGTGCCAGCAGTTCCGGGACAGGGGTGGATCAGCCCCAGCATTTT
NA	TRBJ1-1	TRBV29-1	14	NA	CSVEVWDLANEAFF	TGCAGCGTTGAAGTGTGGGACCTAGCCAATGAAGCTTTCTTT
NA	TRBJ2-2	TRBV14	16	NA	CASSQMTWVSAGELFF	TGTGCCAGCAGCCAGATGACTTGGGTTAGCGCCGGGGAGCTGTTTTTT
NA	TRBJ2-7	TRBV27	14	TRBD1	CASSQTGGKVEQYF	TGTGCCAGCAGTCAGACAGGGGGCAAGGTCGAGCAGTACTTC
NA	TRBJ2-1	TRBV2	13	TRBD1	CASSVGQVNEQFF	TGTGCCAGCAGTGTGGGACAGGTAAATGAGCAGTTCTTC
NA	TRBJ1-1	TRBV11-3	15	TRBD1	CASSSSGGGGTEAFF	TGTGCCAGCAGCTCCTCAGGGGGCGGCGGCACTGAAGCTTTCTTT
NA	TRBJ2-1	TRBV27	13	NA	CASSLSSYNEQFF	TGTGCCAGCAGTCTGAGTTCCTACAATGAGCAGTTCTTC
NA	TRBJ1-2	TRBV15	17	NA	CATSDPYPGGGDYGYTF	TGTGCCACCAGCGATCCTTATCCGGGAGGGGGGGACTATGGCTACACCTTC
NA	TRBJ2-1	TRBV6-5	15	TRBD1	CASSYSGQGANEQFF	TGTGCCAGCAGTTACTCGGGACAGGGGGCCAATGAGCAGTTCTTC
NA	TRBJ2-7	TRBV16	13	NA	CASSLIQGNEQYF	TGTGCCAGCAGCCTCATACAGGGAAACGAGCAGTACTTC
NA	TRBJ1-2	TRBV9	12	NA	CASSVGTVPYTF	TGTGCCAGCAGCGTAGGGACCGTCCCCTACACCTTC
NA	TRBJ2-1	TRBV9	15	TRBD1	CASSVGGGNYNEQFF	TGTGCCAGCAGCGTAGGAGGGGGCAATTACAATGAGCAGTTCTTC
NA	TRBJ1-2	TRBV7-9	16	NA	CASSLNPADGGYGYTF	TGTGCCAGCAGCTTAAACCCAGCGGATGGGGGCTATGGCTACACCTTC
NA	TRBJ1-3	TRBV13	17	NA	CASSLKPAHLHGNTIYF	TGTGCCAGCAGCTTAAAGCCAGCCCACCTTCATGGAAACACCATATATTTT